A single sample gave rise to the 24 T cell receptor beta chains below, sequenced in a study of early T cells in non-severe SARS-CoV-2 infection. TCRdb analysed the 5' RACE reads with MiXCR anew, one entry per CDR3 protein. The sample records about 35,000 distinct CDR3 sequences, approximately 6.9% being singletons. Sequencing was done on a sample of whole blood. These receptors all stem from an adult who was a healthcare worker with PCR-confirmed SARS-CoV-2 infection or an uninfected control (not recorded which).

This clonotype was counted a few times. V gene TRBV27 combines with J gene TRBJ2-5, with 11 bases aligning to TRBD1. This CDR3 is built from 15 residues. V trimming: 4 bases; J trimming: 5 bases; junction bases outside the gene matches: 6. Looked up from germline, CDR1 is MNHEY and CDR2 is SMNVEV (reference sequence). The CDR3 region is CASSYSGQGVETQYF. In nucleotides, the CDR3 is TGTGCCAGCAGTTATTCGGGACAGGGGGTGGAGACCCAGTACTTC.

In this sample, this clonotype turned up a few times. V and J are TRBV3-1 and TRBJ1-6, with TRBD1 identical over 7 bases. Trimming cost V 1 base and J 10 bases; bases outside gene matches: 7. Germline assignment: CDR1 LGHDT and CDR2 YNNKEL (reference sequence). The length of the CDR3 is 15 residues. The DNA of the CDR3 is TGTGCCAGCAGCCAAGGGCAGGGGGTGAGGTCACCCCTCCACTTT. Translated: CASSQGQGVRSPLHF.

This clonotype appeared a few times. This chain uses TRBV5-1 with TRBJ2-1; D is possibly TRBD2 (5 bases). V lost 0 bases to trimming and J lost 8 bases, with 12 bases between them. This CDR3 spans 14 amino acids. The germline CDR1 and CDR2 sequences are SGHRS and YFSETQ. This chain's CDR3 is CASSLERAGDEQFF. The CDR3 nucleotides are TGCGCCAGCAGCTTGGAACGTGCCGGGGATGAGCAGTTCTTC.

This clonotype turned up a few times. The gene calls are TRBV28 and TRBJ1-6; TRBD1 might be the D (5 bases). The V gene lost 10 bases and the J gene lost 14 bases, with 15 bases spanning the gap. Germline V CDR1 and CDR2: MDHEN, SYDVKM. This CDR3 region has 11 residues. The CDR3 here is CATQGPLTLHF. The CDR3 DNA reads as TGTGCCACCCAGGGACCTCTCACCCTCCACTTT.

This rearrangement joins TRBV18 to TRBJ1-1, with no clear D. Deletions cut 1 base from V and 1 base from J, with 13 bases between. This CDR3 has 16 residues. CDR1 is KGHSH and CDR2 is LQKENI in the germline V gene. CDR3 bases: TGTGCCAGCTCACCACGAATGGCAGCGCGGAACACTGAAGCTTTCTTT. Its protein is CASSPRMAARNTEAFF.

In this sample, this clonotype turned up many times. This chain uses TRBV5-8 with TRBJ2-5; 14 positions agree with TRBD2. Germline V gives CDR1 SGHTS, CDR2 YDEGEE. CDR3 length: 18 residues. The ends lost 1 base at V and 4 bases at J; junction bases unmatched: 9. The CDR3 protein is CASSLSRLAGGETETQYF. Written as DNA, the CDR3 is TGTGCCAGCAGCTTGTCCCGACTAGCGGGAGGGGAAACAGAGACCCAGTACTTC.

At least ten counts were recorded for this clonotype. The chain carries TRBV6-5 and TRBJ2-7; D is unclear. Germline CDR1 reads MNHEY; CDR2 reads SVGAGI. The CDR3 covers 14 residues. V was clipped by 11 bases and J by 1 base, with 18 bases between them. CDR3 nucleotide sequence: TGTGCCCCTCCCCGGGCAGGCGATTCCTACGAGCAGTACTTC. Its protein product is CAPPRAGDSYEQYF.

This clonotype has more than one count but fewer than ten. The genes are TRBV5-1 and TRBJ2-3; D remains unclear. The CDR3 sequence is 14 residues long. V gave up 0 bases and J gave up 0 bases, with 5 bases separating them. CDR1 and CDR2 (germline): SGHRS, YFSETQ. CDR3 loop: CASSLGLSTDTQYF. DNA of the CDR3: TGCGCCAGCAGCTTGGGACTGAGCACAGATACGCAGTATTTT.

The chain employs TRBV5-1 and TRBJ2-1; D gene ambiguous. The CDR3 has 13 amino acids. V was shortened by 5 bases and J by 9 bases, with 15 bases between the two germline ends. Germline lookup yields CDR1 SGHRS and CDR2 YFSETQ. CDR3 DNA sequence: TGCGCCAGCAGAGGTGGTGCTGGAACTGAGCAGTTCTTC. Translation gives CASRGGAGTEQFF.

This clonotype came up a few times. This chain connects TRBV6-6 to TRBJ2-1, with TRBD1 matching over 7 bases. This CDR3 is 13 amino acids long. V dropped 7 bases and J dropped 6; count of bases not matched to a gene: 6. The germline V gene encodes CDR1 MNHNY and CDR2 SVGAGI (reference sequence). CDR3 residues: CASIKGGLNEQFF. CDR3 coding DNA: TGTGCCAGCATCAAAGGGGGCCTCAATGAGCAGTTCTTC.

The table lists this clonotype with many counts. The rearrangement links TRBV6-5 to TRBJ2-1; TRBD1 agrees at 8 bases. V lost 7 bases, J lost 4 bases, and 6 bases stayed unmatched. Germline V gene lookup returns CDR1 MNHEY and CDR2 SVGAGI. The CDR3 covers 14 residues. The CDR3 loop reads CASNHRDRYNEQFF. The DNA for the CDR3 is TGTGCCAGCAATCACCGGGACAGGTACAATGAGCAGTTCTTC.

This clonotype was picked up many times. The CDR3 region has the DNA TGTGCCAGCAGCCCCGGGGAGGGTGAGCAGTTCTTC. It yields the protein CASSPGEGEQFF. The rearrangement links TRBV11-2 to TRBJ2-1, with TRBD2 matching over 7 bases. This CDR3 region has 12 residues. J lost 9 bases, V lost 5 bases, and 4 bases had no gene match. Germline assignment: CDR1 SGHAT and CDR2 FQNNGV.

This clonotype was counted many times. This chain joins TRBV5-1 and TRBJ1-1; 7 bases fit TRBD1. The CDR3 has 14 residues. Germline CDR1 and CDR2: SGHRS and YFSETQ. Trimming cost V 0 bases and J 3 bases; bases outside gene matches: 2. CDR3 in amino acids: CASSLVTGDTEAFF. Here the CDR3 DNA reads TGCGCCAGCAGCTTGGTAACAGGGGACACTGAAGCTTTCTTT.

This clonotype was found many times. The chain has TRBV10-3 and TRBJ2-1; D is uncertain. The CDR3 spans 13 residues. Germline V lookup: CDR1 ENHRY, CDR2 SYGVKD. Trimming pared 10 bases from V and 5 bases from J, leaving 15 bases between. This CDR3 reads CATREAANNEQFF. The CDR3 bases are TGTGCCACCAGAGAGGCCGCTAACAATGAGCAGTTCTTC.

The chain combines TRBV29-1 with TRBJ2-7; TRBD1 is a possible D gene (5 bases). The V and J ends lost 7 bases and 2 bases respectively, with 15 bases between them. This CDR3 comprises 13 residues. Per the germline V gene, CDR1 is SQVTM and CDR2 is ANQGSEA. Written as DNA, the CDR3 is TGCAGCGCCAGGGAAGTTGGGGCCTACGAGCAGTACTTC. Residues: CSAREVGAYEQYF.

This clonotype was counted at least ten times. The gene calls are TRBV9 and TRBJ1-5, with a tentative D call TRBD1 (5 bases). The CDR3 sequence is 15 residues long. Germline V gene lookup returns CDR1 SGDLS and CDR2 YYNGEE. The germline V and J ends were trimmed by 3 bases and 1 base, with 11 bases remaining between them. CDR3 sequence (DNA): TGTGCCAGCAGCGCGGGGGTGTCCAGCAATCAGCCCCAGCATTTT. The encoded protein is CASSAGVSSNQPQHF.

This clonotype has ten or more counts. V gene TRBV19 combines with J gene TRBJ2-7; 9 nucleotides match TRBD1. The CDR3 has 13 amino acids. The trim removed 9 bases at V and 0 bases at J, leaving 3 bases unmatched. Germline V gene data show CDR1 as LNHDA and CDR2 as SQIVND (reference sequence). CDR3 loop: CASGTGSSYEQYF. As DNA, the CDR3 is TGTGCCAGCGGGACAGGGAGCTCCTACGAGCAGTACTTC. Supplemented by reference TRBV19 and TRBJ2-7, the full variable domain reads DGGITQSPKYLFRKEGQNVTLSCEQNLNHDAMYWYRQDPGQGLRLIYYSQIVNDFQKGDIAEGYSVSREKKESFPLTVTSAQKNPTAFYLCASGTGSSYEQYFGPGTRLTVT.

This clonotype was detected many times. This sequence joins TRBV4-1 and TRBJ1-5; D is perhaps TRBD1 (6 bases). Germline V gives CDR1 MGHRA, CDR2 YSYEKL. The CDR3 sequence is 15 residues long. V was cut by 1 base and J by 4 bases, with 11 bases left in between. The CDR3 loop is CASSQGPGANQPQHF. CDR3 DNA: TGCGCCAGCAGCCAAGGTCCGGGGGCAAATCAGCCCCAGCATTTT.

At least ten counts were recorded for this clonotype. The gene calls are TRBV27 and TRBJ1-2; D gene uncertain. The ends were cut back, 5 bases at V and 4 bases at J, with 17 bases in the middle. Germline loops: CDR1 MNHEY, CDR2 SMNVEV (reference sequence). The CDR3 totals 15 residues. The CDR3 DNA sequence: TGTGCCAGCAGTCCAATTCGGGAGCCGCGCTATGGCTACACCTTC. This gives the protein CASSPIREPRYGYTF.

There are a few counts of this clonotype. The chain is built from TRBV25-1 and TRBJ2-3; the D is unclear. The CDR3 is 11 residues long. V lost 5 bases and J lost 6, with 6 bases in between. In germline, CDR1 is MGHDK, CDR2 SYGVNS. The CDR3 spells CASSNWDTQYF. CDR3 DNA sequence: TGTGCCAGCAGTAATTGGGATACGCAGTATTTT.

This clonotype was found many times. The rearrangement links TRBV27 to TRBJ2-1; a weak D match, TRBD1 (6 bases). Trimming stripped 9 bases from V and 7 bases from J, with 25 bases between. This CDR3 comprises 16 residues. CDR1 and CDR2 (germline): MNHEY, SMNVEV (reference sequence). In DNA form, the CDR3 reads TGTGCCAGTGCACTCAGGGGAACTGGGATAACGAATGAGCAGTTCTTC. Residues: CASALRGTGITNEQFF.

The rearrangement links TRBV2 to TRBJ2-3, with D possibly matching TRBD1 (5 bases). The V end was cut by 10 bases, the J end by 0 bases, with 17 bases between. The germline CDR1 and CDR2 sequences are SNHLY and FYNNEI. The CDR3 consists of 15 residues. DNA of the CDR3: TGTGCCATAAGGACCTCGACAGCAAGCACAGATACGCAGTATTTT. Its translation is CAIRTSTASTDTQYF.

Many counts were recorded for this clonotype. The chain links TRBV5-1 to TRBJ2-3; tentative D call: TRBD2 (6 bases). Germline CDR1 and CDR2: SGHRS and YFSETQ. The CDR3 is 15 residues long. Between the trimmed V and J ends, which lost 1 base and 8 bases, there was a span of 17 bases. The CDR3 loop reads CASSLRRGPAFTQYF. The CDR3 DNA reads TGCGCCAGCAGCTTGAGGCGGGGCCCGGCGTTTACGCAGTATTTT. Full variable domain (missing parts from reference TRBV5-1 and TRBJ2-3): KAGVTQTPRYLIKTRGQQVTLSCSPISGHRSVSWYQQTPGQGLQFLFEYFSETQRNKGNFPGRFSGRQFSNSRSEMNVSTLELGDSALYLCASSLRRGPAFTQYFGPGTRLTVL.

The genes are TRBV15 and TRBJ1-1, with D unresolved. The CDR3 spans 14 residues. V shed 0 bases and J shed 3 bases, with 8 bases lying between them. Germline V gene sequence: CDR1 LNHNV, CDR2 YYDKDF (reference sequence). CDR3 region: CATSRDGADTEAFF. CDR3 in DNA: TGTGCCACCAGCAGAGACGGAGCGGACACTGAAGCTTTCTTT.